The source of this T cell receptor beta chain is a study of blood T cell repertoires in COVID-19. Study context: The samples span acute and convalescent COVID-19 from the United States, Italy and Spain. In each case, the material was cDNA or gDNA derived from T cells, B-cell-depleted T cells, or PBMCs.

V was clipped by 4 bases and J by 2 bases; unmatched bases: 15. Per germline, CDR1 SGHRS and CDR2 YFSETQ. CDR3 length equals 18 residues. Per the study methods: The assay estimated nucleated cells by amplifying reference gene primers. Produced via immunoSEQ multiplex PCR; TCRdb's table is partial and in-frame only. Clone size and the V and J calls come from that table; the DNA yielded D and trimming. The data contain hundreds of thousands of clones, 82% of them singletons. V usage is TRBV5-1 and J usage is TRBJ1-2; the match to TRBD1 covers 9 bases. The sample taken for sequencing was peripheral blood. The TCR comes from a woman at least 80 years old with active or convalescent COVID-19. CDR3 coding DNA: TGCGCCAGCAGCGCCTTTGGTCCTACAGGGGGCCAAAACTATGGCTACACCTTC. Translated, it gives CASSAFGPTGGQNYGYTF.